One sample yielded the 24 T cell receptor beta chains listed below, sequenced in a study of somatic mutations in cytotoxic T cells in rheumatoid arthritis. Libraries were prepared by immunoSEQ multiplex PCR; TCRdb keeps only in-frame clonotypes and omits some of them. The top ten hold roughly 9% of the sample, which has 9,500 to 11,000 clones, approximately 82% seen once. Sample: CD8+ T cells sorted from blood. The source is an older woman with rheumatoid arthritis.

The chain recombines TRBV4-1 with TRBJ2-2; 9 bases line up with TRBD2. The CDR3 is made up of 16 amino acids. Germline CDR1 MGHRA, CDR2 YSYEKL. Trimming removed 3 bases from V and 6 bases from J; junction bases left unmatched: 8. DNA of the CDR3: TGCGCCAGCAGCCAGGCCGGGACTAGCCTCTCCGGGGAGCTGTTTTTT. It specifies CASSQAGTSLSGELFF.

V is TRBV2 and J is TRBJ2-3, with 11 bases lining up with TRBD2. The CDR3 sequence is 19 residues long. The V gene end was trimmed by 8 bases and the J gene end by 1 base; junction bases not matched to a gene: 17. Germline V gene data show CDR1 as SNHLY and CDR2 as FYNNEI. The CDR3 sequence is CASAPVRSGRAWGTDTQYF. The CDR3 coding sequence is TGTGCCAGCGCCCCGGTCCGTAGCGGGAGGGCGTGGGGCACAGATACGCAGTATTTT.

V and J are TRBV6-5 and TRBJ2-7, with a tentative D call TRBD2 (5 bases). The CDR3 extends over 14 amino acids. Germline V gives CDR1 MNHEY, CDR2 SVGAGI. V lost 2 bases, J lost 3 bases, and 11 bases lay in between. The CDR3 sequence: CASSYDRGGYEQYF. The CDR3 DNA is TGTGCCAGCAGTTACGACCGGGGTGGCTACGAGCAGTACTTC.

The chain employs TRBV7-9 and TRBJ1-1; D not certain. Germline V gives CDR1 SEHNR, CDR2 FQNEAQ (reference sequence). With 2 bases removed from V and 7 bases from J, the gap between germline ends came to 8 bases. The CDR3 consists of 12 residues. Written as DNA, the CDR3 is TGTGCCAGCAGCTTACTGGGGAGTGAAGCTTTCTTT. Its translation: CASSLLGSEAFF.

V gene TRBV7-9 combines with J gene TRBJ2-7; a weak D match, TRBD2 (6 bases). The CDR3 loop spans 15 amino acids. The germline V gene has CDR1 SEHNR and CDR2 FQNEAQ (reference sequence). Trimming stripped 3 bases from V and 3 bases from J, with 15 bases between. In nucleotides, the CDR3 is TGTGCCAGCAGCTTTGGAGGAGGGTCTTTCTACGAGCAGTACTTC. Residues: CASSFGGGSFYEQYF.

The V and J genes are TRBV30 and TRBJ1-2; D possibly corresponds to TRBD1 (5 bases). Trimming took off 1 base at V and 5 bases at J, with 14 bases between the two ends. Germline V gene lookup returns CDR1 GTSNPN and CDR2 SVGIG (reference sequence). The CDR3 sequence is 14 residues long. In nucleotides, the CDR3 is TGTGCCTGGAGTGGCGGGGGGGGTTCGTATGGCTACACCTTC. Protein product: CAWSGGGGSYGYTF.

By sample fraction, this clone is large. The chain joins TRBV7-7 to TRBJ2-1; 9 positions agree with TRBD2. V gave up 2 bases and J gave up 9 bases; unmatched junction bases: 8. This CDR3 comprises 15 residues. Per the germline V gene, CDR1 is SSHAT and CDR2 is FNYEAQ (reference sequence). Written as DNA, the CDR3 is TGTGCCAGCAGCTTATGGCGGGAGGGCCAAGGTGAGCAGTTCTTC. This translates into CASSLWREGQGEQFF.

The CDR3 loop reads CASSSRSSNTEAFF. Written as DNA, the CDR3 is TGTGCCAGCAGCTCCCGGAGTTCGAACACTGAAGCTTTCTTT. This chain links TRBV6-5 with TRBJ1-1; no clear D. Looked up from germline, CDR1 is MNHEY and CDR2 is SVGAGI. The CDR3 runs to 14 residues. Between the trimmed V and J ends, which lost 6 bases and 1 base, there was a span of 12 bases.

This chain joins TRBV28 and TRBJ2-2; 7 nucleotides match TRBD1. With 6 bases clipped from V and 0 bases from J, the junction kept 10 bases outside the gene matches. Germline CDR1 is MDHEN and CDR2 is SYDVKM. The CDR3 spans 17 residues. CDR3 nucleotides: TGTGCCAGCAGCCTTATTCTGGGGACAGCGAACACCGGGGAGCTGTTTTTT. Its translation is CASSLILGTANTGELFF.

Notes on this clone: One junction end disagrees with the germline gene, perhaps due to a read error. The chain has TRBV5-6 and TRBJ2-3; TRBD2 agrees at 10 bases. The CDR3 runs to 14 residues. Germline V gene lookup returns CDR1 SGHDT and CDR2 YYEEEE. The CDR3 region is CAGSFASGSVPQYF. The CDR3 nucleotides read TGTGCCGGCAGCTTTGCTAGCGGGAGTGTTCCGCAGTATTTT.

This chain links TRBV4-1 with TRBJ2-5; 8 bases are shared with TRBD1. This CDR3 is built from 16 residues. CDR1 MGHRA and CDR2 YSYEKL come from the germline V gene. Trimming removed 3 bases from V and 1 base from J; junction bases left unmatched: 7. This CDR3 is CASSHPRGQGQETQYF. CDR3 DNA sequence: TGCGCCAGCAGCCATCCGCGCGGACAGGGCCAAGAGACCCAGTACTTC.

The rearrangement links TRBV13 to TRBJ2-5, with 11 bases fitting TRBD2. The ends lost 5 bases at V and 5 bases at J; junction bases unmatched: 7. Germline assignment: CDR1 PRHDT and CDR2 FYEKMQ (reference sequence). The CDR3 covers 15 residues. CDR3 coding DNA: TGTGCCAGCAGCGAAAGACTAGCGGGACAGGAGACCCAGTACTTC. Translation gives CASSERLAGQETQYF. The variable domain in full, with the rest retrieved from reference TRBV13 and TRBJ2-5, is AAGVIQSPRHLIKEKRETATLKCYPIPRHDTVYWYQQGPGQDPQFLISFYEKMQSDKGSIPDRFSAQQFSDYHSELNMSSLELGDSALYFCASSERLAGQETQYFGPGTRLLVL.

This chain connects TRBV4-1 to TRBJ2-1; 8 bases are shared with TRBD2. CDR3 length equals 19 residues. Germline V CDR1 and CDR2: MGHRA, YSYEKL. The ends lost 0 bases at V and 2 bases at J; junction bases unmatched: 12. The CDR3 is CASSQEGAIPGGTYNEQFF. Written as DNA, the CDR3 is TGCGCCAGCAGCCAAGAAGGGGCCATCCCGGGAGGGACCTACAATGAGCAGTTCTTC.

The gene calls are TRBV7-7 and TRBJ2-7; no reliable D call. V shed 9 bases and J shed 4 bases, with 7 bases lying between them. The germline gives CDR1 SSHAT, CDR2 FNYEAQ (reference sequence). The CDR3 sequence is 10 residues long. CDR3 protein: CARLPYEQYF. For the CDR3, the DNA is TGTGCCAGACTACCATACGAGCAGTACTTC.

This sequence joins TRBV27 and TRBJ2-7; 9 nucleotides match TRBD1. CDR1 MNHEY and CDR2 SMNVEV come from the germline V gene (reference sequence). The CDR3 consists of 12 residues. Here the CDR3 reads CGAGTGPYEQYF. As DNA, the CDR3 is TGTGGGGCCGGGACAGGGCCCTACGAGCAGTACTTC.

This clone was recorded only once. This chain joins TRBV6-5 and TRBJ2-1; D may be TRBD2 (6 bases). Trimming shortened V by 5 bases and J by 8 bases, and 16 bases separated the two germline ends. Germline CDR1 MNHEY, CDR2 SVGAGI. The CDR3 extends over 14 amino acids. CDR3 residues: CASSQRSRDYEQFF. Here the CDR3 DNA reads TGTGCCAGCAGTCAGAGGAGTCGGGACTATGAGCAGTTCTTC.

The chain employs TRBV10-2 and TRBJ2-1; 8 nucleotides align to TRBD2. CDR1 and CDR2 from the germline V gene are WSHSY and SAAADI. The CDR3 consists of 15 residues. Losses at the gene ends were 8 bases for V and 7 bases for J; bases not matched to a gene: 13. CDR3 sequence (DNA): TGCGCCAGCGCCCTGGGAGCGGGAGCGGGGAATGAGCAGTTCTTC. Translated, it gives CASALGAGAGNEQFF.

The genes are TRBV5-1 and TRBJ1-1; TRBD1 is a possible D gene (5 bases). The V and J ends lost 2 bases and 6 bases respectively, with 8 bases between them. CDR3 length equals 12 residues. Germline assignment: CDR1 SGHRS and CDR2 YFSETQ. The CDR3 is CASSLGVAEAFF. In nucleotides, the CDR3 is TGCGCCAGCAGCTTAGGGGTCGCTGAAGCTTTCTTT.

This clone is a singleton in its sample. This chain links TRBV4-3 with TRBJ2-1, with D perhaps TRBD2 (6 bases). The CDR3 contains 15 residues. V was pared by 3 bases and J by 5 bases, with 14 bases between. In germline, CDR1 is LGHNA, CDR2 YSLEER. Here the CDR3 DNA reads TGCGCCAGCAGCCATGCGGGGCAGATTCACAATGAGCAGTTCTTC. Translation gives CASSHAGQIHNEQFF.

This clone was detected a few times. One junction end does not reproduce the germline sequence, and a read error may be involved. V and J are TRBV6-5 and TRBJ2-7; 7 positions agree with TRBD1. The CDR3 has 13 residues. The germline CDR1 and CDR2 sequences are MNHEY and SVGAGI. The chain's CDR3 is CATGPGTVYEQYF. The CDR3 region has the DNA TGTGCCACGGGGCCCGGGACAGTCTACGAACAGTACTTC.

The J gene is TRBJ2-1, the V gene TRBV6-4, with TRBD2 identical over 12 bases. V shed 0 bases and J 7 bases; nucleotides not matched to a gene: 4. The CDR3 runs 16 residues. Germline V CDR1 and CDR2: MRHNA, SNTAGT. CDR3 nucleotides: TGTGCCAGCAGTGACTCAGCCGGGACTAGCGGGAATGAGCAGTTCTTC. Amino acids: CASSDSAGTSGNEQFF.

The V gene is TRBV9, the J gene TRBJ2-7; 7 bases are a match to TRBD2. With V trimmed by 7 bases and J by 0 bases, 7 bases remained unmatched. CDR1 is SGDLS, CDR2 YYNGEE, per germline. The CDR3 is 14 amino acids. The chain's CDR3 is CASVRGRVSYEQYF. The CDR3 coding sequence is TGTGCCAGCGTGCGGGGGAGGGTCTCCTACGAGCAGTACTTC.

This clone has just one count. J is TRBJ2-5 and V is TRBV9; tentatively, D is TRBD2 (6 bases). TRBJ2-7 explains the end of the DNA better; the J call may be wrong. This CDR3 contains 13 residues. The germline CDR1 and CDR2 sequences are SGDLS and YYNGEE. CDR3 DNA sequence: TGTGCCAGCAGCGTAGGAGAAGCGGGCGAGCAGTACTTC. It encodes CASSVGEAGEQYF.

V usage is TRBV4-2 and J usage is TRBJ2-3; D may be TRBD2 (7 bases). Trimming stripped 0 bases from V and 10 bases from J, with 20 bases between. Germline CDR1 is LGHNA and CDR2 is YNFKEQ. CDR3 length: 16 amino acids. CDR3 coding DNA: TGTGCCAGCAGCCAAGATACGGGGGGCGGGAGTATGTCGCAGTATTTT. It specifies CASSQDTGGGSMSQYF.